This T cell receptor beta chain was profiled in a study of cytomegalovirus exposure and HLA in healthy donors. The study, taken as a whole, reports: On later analysis, the bulk of CMV-associated TCR beta chains appeared to be HLA-restricted. Some V segments, TRBV6-2 and TRBV6-3 among them, were indistinguishable and were therefore excluded. Cytomegalovirus status was reportedly diagnosed by the classifier with high sensitivity and specificity.

PCR employed 60 Vbeta and 13 Jbeta primers. Clones were read by immunoSEQ multiplex PCR, and TCRdb kept only the in-frame ones, dropping some. The sample lists over 100,000 clones, less than 85% occurring once. CDR1 is WSHSY and CDR2 is SAAADI in the germline V gene. V was pared by 3 bases and J by 5 bases, with 8 bases between. CDR3 size: 12 residues. At least ten counts were recorded for this clone. Its antigen is undetermined. This clonotype originated in a woman in her thirties or forties in good health and CMV-seropositive. The chain joins TRBV10-2 to TRBJ2-7; D is undetermined. The sequencing sample was made of PBMCs. CDR3 bases: TGCGCCAGCAGTGACAACTACCACGAGCAGTACTTC. It codes for CASSDNYHEQYF.